This entry is about one T cell receptor beta chain. The antigen remains unidentified. This record belongs to a study of shared clonotypes between healthy human individuals. Study-level background: Plates per donor: three CD4 naive, three CD4 memory, two CD8 naive, one CD8 memory. Study-wide results and caveats: Sharing across four donors was highest in naive CD4 (around 5%) and lowest in memory CD8 (around 0.4%).

Assay: immunoSEQ multiplex PCR; the TCRdb copy retains only in-frame clones and omits some. The table lists over a million clones, around 97% of them singletons, with about 1.2% in the top ten. The CDR3 runs to 14 residues. The germline CDR1 and CDR2 sequences are MNHNS and SASEGT. The ends were cut back, 2 bases at V and 8 bases at J, with 12 bases in the middle. This sequence originates from a man aged 25-45 years in good health. Sequenced material: naive CD4+ T cells sorted from blood. Indicated subset: CD45RA+ positively selected. J is TRBJ1-4 and V is TRBV6-1, with no clear D. The CDR3 region is CASSEIVSWEKLFF. CDR3 DNA sequence: TGTGCCAGCAGTGAAATTGTTTCCTGGGAAAAACTGTTTTTT.